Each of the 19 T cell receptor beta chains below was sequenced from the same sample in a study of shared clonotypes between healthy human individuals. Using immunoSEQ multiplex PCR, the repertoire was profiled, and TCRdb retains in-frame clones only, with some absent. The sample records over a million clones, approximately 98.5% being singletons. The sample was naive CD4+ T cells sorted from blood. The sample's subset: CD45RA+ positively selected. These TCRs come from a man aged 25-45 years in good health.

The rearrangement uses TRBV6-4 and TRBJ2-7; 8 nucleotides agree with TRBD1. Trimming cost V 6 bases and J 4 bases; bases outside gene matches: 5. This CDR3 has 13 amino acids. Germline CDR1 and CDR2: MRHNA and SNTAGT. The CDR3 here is CASSVDRGYEQYF. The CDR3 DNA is TGTGCCAGCAGCGTCGACAGGGGTTACGAGCAGTACTTC.

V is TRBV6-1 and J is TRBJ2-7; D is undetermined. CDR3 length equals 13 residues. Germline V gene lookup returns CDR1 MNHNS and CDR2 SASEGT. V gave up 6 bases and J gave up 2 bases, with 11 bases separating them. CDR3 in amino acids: CASSRTSAYEQYF. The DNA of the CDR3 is TGTGCCAGCAGCCGTACGTCCGCCTACGAGCAGTACTTC.

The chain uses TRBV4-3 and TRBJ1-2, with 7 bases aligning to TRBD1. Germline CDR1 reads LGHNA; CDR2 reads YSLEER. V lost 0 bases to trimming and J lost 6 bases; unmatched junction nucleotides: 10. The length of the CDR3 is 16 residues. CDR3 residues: CASSQEAQGSGDGYTF. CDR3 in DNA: TGCGCCAGCAGCCAAGAAGCACAGGGGAGTGGGGATGGCTACACCTTC.

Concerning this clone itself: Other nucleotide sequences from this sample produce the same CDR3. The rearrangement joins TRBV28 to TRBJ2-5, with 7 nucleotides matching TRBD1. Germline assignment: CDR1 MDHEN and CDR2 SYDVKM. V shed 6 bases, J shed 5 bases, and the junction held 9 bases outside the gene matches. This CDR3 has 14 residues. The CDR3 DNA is TGTGCCAGCAGCTTAACAGGGGCAGGGGAGACCCAGTACTTC. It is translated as CASSLTGAGETQYF.

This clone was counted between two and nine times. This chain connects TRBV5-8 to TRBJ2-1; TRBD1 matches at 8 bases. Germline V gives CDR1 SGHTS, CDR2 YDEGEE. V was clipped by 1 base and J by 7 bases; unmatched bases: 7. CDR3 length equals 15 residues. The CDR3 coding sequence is TGTGCCAGCAGCTTGTTCAGGGGGCGTCTTAATGAGCAGTTCTTC. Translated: CASSLFRGRLNEQFF.

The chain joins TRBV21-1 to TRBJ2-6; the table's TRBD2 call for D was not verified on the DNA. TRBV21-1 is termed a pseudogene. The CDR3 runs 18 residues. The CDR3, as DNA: TGTGCCAGCAGCAAAAGTCAGGGAGGCAGCTCTGGGGCCAACGTCCTGACTTTC. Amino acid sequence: CASSKSQGGSSGANVLTF.

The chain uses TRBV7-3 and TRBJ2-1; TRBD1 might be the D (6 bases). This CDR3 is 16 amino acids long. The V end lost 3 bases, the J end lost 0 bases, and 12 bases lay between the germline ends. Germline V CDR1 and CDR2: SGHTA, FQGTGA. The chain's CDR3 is CASSLQGPYSYNEQFF. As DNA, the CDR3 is TGTGCCAGCAGCTTGCAGGGGCCTTACTCCTACAATGAGCAGTTCTTC.

CDR3 sequence: CASSLFGTHNTGELFF. The CDR3 nucleotides read TGTGCCAGCAGCTTGTTCGGGACACATAACACCGGGGAGCTGTTTTTT. V is TRBV5-4 and J is TRBJ2-2; perhaps TRBD1 as D (6 bases). In germline, CDR1 is SGHNT, CDR2 YYREEE (reference sequence). This CDR3 has 16 residues. With 1 base removed from V and 2 bases from J, the gap between germline ends came to 12 bases.

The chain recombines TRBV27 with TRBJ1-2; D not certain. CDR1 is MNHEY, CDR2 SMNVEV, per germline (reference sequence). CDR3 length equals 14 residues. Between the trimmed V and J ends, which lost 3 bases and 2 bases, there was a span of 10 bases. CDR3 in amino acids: CASSLVGTNYGYTF. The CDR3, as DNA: TGTGCCAGCAGTTTGGTAGGCACAAACTATGGCTACACCTTC.

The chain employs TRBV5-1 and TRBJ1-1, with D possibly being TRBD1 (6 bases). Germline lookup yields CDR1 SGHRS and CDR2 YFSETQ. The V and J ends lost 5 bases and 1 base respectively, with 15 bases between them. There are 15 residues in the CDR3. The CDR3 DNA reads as TGCGCCAGCAGTTGGGACATTAGACAGAACACTGAAGCTTTCTTT. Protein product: CASSWDIRQNTEAFF.

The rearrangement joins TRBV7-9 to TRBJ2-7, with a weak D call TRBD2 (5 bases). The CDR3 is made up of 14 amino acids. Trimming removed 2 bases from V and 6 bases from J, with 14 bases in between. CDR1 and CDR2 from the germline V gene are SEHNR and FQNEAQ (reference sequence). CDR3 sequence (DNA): TGTGCCAGCAGCTTACAGCCCACGGGGAGCGAGCAGTACTTC. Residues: CASSLQPTGSEQYF. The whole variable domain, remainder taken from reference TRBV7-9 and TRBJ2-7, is DTGVSQNPRHKITKRGQNVTFRCDPISEHNRLYWYRQTLGQGPEFLTYFQNEAQLEKSRLLSDRFSAERPKGSFSTLEIQRTEQGDSAMYLCASSLQPTGSEQYFGPGTRLTVT.

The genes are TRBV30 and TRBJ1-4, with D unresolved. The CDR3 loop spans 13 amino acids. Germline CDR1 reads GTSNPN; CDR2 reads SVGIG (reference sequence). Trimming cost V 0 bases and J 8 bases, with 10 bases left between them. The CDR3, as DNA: TGTGCCTGGAGTGTACTAAGTCGGGAAAAACTGTTTTTT. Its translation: CAWSVLSREKLFF.

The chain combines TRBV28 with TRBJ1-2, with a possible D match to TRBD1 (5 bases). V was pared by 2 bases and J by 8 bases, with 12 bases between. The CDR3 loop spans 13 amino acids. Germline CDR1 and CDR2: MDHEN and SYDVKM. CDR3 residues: CASSLGTAWGYTF. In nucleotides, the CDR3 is TGTGCCAGCAGTTTAGGGACGGCTTGGGGCTACACCTTC.

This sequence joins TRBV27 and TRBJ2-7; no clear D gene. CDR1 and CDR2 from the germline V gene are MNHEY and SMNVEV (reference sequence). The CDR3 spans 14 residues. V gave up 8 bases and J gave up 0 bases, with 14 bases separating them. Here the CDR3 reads CASPLRLRSYEQYF. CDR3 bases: TGTGCCAGCCCCCTTAGGCTCCGCTCCTACGAGCAGTACTTC.

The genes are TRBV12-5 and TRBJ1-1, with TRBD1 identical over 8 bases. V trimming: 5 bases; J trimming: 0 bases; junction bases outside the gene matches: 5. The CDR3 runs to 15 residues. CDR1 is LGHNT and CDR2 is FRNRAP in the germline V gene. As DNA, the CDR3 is TGTGCTAGTGGTCCCGGGACAGGAATGAACACTGAAGCTTTCTTT. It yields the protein CASGPGTGMNTEAFF.

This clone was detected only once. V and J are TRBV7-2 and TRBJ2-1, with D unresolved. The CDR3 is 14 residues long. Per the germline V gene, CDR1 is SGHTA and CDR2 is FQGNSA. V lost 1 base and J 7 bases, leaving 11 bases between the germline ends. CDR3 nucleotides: TGTGCCAGCAGCTTAGGGGCAGTCCTAAATGAGCAGTTCTTC. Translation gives CASSLGAVLNEQFF.

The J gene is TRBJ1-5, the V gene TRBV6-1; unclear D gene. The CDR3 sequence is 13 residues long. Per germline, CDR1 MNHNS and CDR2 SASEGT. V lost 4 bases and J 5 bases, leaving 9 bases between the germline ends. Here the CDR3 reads CASSGLYYQPQHF. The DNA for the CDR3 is TGTGCCAGCAGTGGACTTTATTATCAGCCCCAGCATTTT.

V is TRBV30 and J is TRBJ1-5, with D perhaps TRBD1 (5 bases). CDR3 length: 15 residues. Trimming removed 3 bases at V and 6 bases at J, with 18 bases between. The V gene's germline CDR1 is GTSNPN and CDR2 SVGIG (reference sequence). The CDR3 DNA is TGTGCCTGGAGCCCCGGGCAGGGTTGGAGTCAGCCCCAGCATTTT. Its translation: CAWSPGQGWSQPQHF.

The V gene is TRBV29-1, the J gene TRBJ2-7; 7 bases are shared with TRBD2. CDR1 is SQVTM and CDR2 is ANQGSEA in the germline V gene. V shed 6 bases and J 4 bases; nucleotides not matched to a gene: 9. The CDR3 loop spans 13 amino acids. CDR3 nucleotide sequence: TGCAGCGTCCAACTAGCGTTACAGTACGAGCAGTACTTC. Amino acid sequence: CSVQLALQYEQYF.